This T cell receptor beta chain is drawn from a study of cytomegalovirus exposure and HLA in healthy donors. Regarding the study as a whole: For cytomegalovirus status, the classifier reportedly gave diagnoses with high specificity and sensitivity. Later, an analysis found that common viral pathogens appeared to be linked with several of the most significant clusters. Donors were assumed by presence/absence analyses to have roughly uniform sequencing depth.

The PCR contained 60 Vbeta and 13 Jbeta primers. Using immunoSEQ multiplex PCR, the repertoire was profiled, and TCRdb retains in-frame clones only, with some absent. The sample lists about 180,000 clones, about 80% occurring once. Germline-derived CDR1 and CDR2 are LGHNA and YSLEER. Trimming removed 0 bases from V and 6 bases from J, with 18 bases in between. There are 16 residues in the CDR3. The sample holds one count of this clone. Its matching antigen is unknown. The sequence derives from a man aged 18 to 29 in good health and CMV-seronegative. The sample was PBMCs. V is TRBV4-3 and J is TRBJ2-7; tentatively, D is TRBD2 (6 bases). The CDR3 DNA follows: TGCGCCAGCAGCCAAGATAACGGCGGGATTCCTCGCGAGCAGTACTTC. Translated, it gives CASSQDNGGIPREQYF.